The clone carrying this T cell receptor beta chain was seen a single time. This sample is drawn from a study of blood T cell repertoires in COVID-19. Libraries were prepared by immunoSEQ multiplex PCR; TCRdb keeps only in-frame clonotypes and omits some of them. Among some 240,000 clones listed, over 80% were seen once. CDR3 length: 15 amino acids. V lost 0 bases and J lost 4, with 10 bases in between. Germline lookup yields CDR1 SGHAT and CDR2 FQNNGV. The sequenced sample was peripheral blood. This clonotype was sampled from a woman between 40 and 55 years old who had recovered from COVID-19. The rearrangement uses TRBV11-2 and TRBJ1-5, with no clear D. The CDR3 loop is CASSLDLPGNQPQHF. CDR3 sequence (DNA): TGTGCCAGCAGCTTAGATCTCCCGGGGAATCAGCCCCAGCATTTT.